The 6 T cell receptor beta chains below come from one sample, sequenced in a study of blood T cell repertoires in COVID-19. TCRdb's table, derived via immunoSEQ multiplex PCR, lists solely in-frame clones and lacks some. The sample has 200,000 to 250,000 clones, 75% to 85% seen once; the top ten hold roughly 8%. Material: peripheral blood. Receptors originate from a woman aged 80 or over with COVID-19, enrolled during active disease.

CDR3 sequence reads: CASSPDGLYGYTF. For the CDR3, the DNA is TGTGCCAGCAGTCCGGACGGACTCTATGGCTACACCTTC. The rearrangement uses TRBV7-2 and TRBJ1-2, with unresolved D. The V end was cut by 6 bases, the J end by 4 bases, with 12 bases between. The CDR3 has 13 amino acids. The germline gives CDR1 SGHTA, CDR2 FQGNSA.

The chain has TRBV7-3 and TRBJ2-3, with D possibly being TRBD2 (6 bases). Germline V gene sequence: CDR1 SGHTA, CDR2 FQGTGA. The CDR3 has 15 amino acids. Trimming removed 5 bases at V and 3 bases at J, with 15 bases between. The CDR3 sequence: CASSPGVLLTDTQYF. CDR3 nucleotides: TGTGCCAGCAGCCCGGGGGTATTACTGACAGATACGCAGTATTTT.

This clone occurred once. V gene TRBV27 combines with J gene TRBJ2-2; D remains unclear. With 0 bases removed from V and 7 bases from J, the gap between germline ends came to 9 bases. Germline loops: CDR1 MNHEY, CDR2 SMNVEV (reference sequence). This CDR3 is built from 14 residues. CDR3 in DNA: TGTGCCAGCAGTTTATCTGGAGTCAACGGGGAGCTGTTTTTT. Protein: CASSLSGVNGELFF.

The V call is TRBV28, the J call TRBJ1-2, with D unresolved. Per the germline V gene, CDR1 is MDHEN and CDR2 is SYDVKM. This CDR3 is 13 amino acids long. Trimming left V 6 bases short and J 1 base short, with 9 bases between. CDR3 nucleotides: TGTGCCAGCAGCTCTCAGAATAACTATGGCTACACCTTC. It codes for CASSSQNNYGYTF.

About this clone itself: Likely a read error: the CDR3 ends without its conserved phenylalanine or tryptophan. The limits of the CDR3 on the DNA are not certain, so only TCRdb's listed CDR3 is given. The CDR3 protein is CATNVQVR. The J gene is TRBJ1-2, the V gene TRBV24-1; no DNA check was done on the table's D call, TRBD1. The CDR3 is 8 amino acids long, termini counted. Looked up from germline, CDR1 is KGHDR and CDR2 is SFDVKD.

The V gene is TRBV9, the J gene TRBJ1-1; 7 nucleotides align to TRBD1. V lost 4 bases to trimming and J lost 4 bases; unmatched junction nucleotides: 13. The CDR3 sequence is 16 residues long. From germline, CDR1 is SGDLS and CDR2 YYNGEE. This CDR3 is CASSPVGAGGSTEAFF. CDR3 sequence (DNA): TGTGCCAGCAGCCCAGTAGGGGCAGGGGGTAGCACTGAAGCTTTCTTT.